A single sample is the source of the 10 T cell receptor beta chains below, sequenced in a study of blood T cell repertoires in COVID-19. Repertoires were generated with immunoSEQ multiplex PCR, while TCRdb's copy carries only in-frame clones and drops some. The data show some 260,000 clones, about nine tenths seen once. The sequenced sample was PBMCs or T cells enriched from blood (not recorded which). All receptors derive from a man aged 40-50 years who had recovered from COVID-19.

The genes are TRBV3-1 (or the pseudogene TRBV3-2) and TRBJ2-7; 9 nucleotides agree with TRBD2. Germline V gives CDR1 LGHDT, CDR2 YNNKEL (reference sequence). V trimming: 3 bases; J trimming: 3 bases; junction bases outside the gene matches: 3. The CDR3 is 14 amino acids. DNA of the CDR3: TGTGCCAGCAGCCACTTGACTAGCGGCTACGAGCAGTACTTC. Protein sequence: CASSHLTSGYEQYF.

The chain recombines TRBV28 with TRBJ2-7, with D tentatively TRBD1 (6 bases). Germline CDR1 reads MDHEN; CDR2 reads SYDVKM. The CDR3 runs 13 residues. V lost 6 bases to trimming and J lost 7 bases, with 16 bases between them. CDR3: CASRPRDTGEQYF. The CDR3 DNA sequence: TGTGCCAGCAGACCCCGGGACACGGGGGAGCAGTACTTC.

The V gene is TRBV6-6, the J gene TRBJ2-7, with 12 bases fitting TRBD2. The CDR3 contains 13 residues. V lost 10 bases and J lost 5; bases outside the gene matches: 6. Germline values: CDR1 MNHNY, CDR2 SVGAGI (reference sequence). As DNA, the CDR3 is TGTGCCACCCAGACTAGCGGGAGTGACGAGCAGTACTTC. This sequence encodes CATQTSGSDEQYF.

The chain is built from TRBV5-8 and TRBJ2-1, with 9 bases that match TRBD2. V dropped 0 bases and J dropped 7; count of bases not matched to a gene: 8. Germline V gives CDR1 SGHTS, CDR2 YDEGEE. This CDR3 contains 16 residues. The CDR3 spells CASSLAGGGARNEQFF. The CDR3, as DNA: TGTGCCAGCAGCTTGGCTGGCGGGGGGGCCAGGAATGAGCAGTTCTTC.

The rearrangement links TRBV10-3 to TRBJ1-6; 9 nucleotides match TRBD1. V was pared by 7 bases and J by 10 bases, with 5 bases of the junction left unmatched. This CDR3 comprises 13 residues. CDR1 and CDR2 from the germline V gene are ENHRY and SYGVKD. CDR3 loop: CAINPGQGSPLHF. CDR3 nucleotides: TGTGCCATCAACCCAGGACAGGGGTCACCCCTCCACTTT.

The genes are TRBV6-1 and TRBJ2-5, with 8 bases identical to TRBD1. V gave up 1 base and J gave up 5 bases; unmatched junction bases: 3. The CDR3 spans 14 residues. Germline-derived CDR1 and CDR2 are MNHNS and SASEGT. The CDR3 DNA reads TGTGCCAGCAGTGAAGGGACAGGGCGCGAGACCCAGTACTTC. Translating it yields CASSEGTGRETQYF.

This chain links TRBV4-2 with TRBJ2-5; 8 bases are shared with TRBD2. V lost 0 bases to trimming and J lost 2 bases; unmatched junction nucleotides: 8. The length of the CDR3 is 17 residues. Germline CDR1 reads LGHNA; CDR2 reads YNFKEQ. CDR3 DNA: TGTGCCAGCAGCCAAGATATGTCTAGCGGGCCGCAAGAGACCCAGTACTTC. Amino acids: CASSQDMSSGPQETQYF.

The chain carries TRBV28 and TRBJ2-1; D gene uncertain. Per the germline V gene, CDR1 is MDHEN and CDR2 is SYDVKM. There are 11 residues in the CDR3. V was clipped by 7 bases and J by 6 bases, with 7 bases between them. CDR3 in amino acids: CASKSVNEQFF. As DNA, the CDR3 is TGTGCCAGCAAGAGCGTCAATGAGCAGTTCTTC. Looking up the rest from reference TRBV28 and TRBJ2-1 gives the full variable domain: DVKVTQSSRYLVKRTGEKVFLECVQDMDHENMFWYRQDPGLGLRLIYFSYDVKMKEKGDIPEGYSVSREKKERFSLILESASTNQTSMYLCASKSVNEQFFGPGTRLTVL.

V is TRBV9 and J is TRBJ2-3, with no clear D. Between the trimmed V and J ends, which lost 4 bases and 4 bases, there was a span of 13 bases. CDR1 and CDR2 (germline): SGDLS, YYNGEE. The CDR3 runs 14 residues. This CDR3 is CASSLGPRADTQYF. In DNA form, the CDR3 reads TGTGCCAGCAGCCTAGGACCACGGGCAGATACGCAGTATTTT.

This clone was observed a single time. V gene TRBV23-1 combines with J gene TRBJ1-1; possible D gene TRBD1, 6 bases. TRBV23-1 falls under the ORF class, with uncertain function. The CDR3 extends over 16 amino acids. V was shortened by 2 bases and J by 1 base, with 14 bases between the two germline ends. CDR3 nucleotides: TGCGCCAGCAGTCAACCGCCGGGACAAAAGAACACTGAAGCTTTCTTT. It is translated as CASSQPPGQKNTEAFF.